This T cell receptor (beta chain) was sequenced for a study of shared clonotypes between healthy human individuals. Notes on this clone: Its antigen is still unknown.

Assay: immunoSEQ multiplex PCR; the TCRdb copy retains only in-frame clones and omits some. The sample consists of about 1.5 million clones, approximately 96% of them appearing once. This CDR3 has 13 amino acids. Germline lookup yields CDR1 SGHRS and CDR2 YFSETQ. Trimming removed 4 bases from V and 6 bases from J, with 12 bases in between. General observations from the study: Non-shared clonotypes had lower generation probabilities than clonotypes shared by all four sorted-subset donors.

This TCR was recovered from a man aged 30 to 39 in good health. The sample taken for sequencing was naive CD4+ T cells sorted from blood. Subset noted: CD45RA+ positively selected. The rearrangement links TRBV5-1 to TRBJ2-3; D is ambiguous. CDR3 protein: CASSKGPADTQYF. In DNA form, the CDR3 reads TGCGCCAGCAGCAAAGGACCGGCTGATACGCAGTATTTT.